This T cell receptor beta chain stems from a study of T cells in Graves' hyperthyroidism and ophthalmopathy. What was amplified from RNA transcripts were TCR beta CDR3 regions. The HTBI primer set was used in a first-round RT-PCR of the TCR CDR3. TCRdb re-analysed the multiplex PCR reads in MiXCR, keeping a single row per CDR3 protein. The table includes hundreds of thousands of distinct CDR3 sequences, 12% to 15% detected once. Germline assignment: CDR1 SNHLY and CDR2 FYNNEI. The CDR3 consists of 15 residues. Trimming pared 9 bases from V and 0 bases from J, leaving 17 bases between. This clonotype was observed a handful of times.

This chain connects TRBV2 to TRBJ1-1, with D possibly TRBD1 on 5 matching bases. The TCR comes from a woman aged 18-35 years with Graves' hyperthyroidism. Sequences were obtained from blood. The CDR3 bases are TGTGCCAGTCGTACGGGGACCGTACTGAACACTGAAGCTTTCTTT. It encodes CASRTGTVLNTEAFF.